These 5 T cell receptor beta chains share one sample of origin, sequenced in a study of shared clonotypes between healthy human individuals. The data were produced by immunoSEQ multiplex PCR, yet TCRdb's version contains in-frame clones alone and is incomplete. The sample consists of 2 million to 3 million clones, 80% to 95% of them appearing once. Sequenced material: naive CD4+ T cells from PBMCs. Subset denoted: CD45RA+ positively selected. The receptors come from a young man in good health. Some clones in this sample may be carry-over from other donors' samples.

The chain couples TRBV5-1 to TRBJ2-7; the D gene could be TRBD1 or TRBD2 (5 bases each). Trimming left V 5 bases short and J 3 bases short, with 15 bases between. The germline V gene has CDR1 SGHRS and CDR2 YFSETQ. The CDR3 loop spans 14 amino acids. CDR3 DNA: TGCGCCAGCAGTGACCCTGGGACGAACTACGAGCAGTACTTC. It specifies CASSDPGTNYEQYF.

The chain has TRBV5-1 and TRBJ2-1; 12 bases are shared with TRBD2. V was pared by 2 bases and J by 12 bases, with 6 bases of the junction left unmatched. This CDR3 is built from 14 residues. Looked up from germline, CDR1 is SGHRS and CDR2 is YFSETQ. The CDR3 here is CASSFETSGSGQFF. The CDR3 DNA sequence: TGCGCCAGCAGCTTCGAGACTAGCGGGAGTGGGCAGTTCTTC.

J is TRBJ1-5 and V is TRBV6-5; 7 bases fit TRBD1. The CDR3 covers 13 residues. Germline lookup yields CDR1 MNHEY and CDR2 SVGAGI. The ends lost 5 bases at V and 8 bases at J; junction bases unmatched: 6. CDR3 nucleotides: TGTGCCAGCAGTGCCAGGGGGGTAAAGCCCCAGCATTTT. Translating it yields CASSARGVKPQHF.

The genes are TRBV5-4 and TRBJ2-1; unclear D gene. The CDR3 has 14 residues. V lost 0 bases, J lost 7 bases, and 11 bases lay in between. Germline V gene data show CDR1 as SGHNT and CDR2 as YYREEE (reference sequence). The CDR3 nucleotides read TGTGCCAGCAGCTTGGAGGCTAGAGTAAATGAGCAGTTCTTC. Protein: CASSLEARVNEQFF. Full variable domain (remainder filled in from reference TRBV5-4 and TRBJ2-1): ETGVTQSPTHLIKTRGQQVTLRCSSQSGHNTVSWYQQALGQGPQFIFQYYREEENGRGNFPPRFSGLQFPNYSSELNVNALELDDSALYLCASSLEARVNEQFFGPGTRLTVL.

The V gene is TRBV28, the J gene TRBJ1-1; D is ambiguous. The germline V gene encodes CDR1 MDHEN and CDR2 SYDVKM. V lost 10 bases, J lost 11 bases, and 17 bases lay in between. The CDR3 has 11 residues. In nucleotides, the CDR3 is TGTGCCACTTTGAACCACCTCGGGGCTTTCTTT. This gives the protein CATLNHLGAFF.